This record concerns one T cell receptor (beta chain) sequence. The method was immunoSEQ multiplex PCR; TCRdb's version includes in-frame clones alone and lacks a portion of them. This table holds around 55,000 clones, roughly 87% found once. The entry originates in a study of control samples from healthy donors and cancer patients. The clonotype originates from a man aged 50 to 59 in good health. The source material was blood.

The CDR3: CASSLETDRAKDTQYF. CDR3 nucleotides: TGCGCCAGCAGCTTGGAAACGGACAGGGCGAAAGATACGCAGTATTTT. The chain carries TRBV5-1 and TRBJ2-3, with 8 bases fitting TRBD1. Losses at the gene ends were 0 bases for V and 5 bases for J; bases not matched to a gene: 8. The CDR3 covers 16 residues. Per the germline V gene, CDR1 is SGHRS and CDR2 is YFSETQ.